Below are 2 T cell receptor beta chains sequenced from a single sample in a study of T cells in Graves' hyperthyroidism and ophthalmopathy (dated by TCRdb to between 2018 and 2020). The library was prepared using multiplex PCR. The sample was run on an Illumina HiSeq 2000. The TCR beta CDR3 regions were amplified from RNA transcripts. For the first round of RT-PCR on the TCR CDR3, the HTBI primer set was used together with the Qiagen OneStep RT-PCR kit. TCRdb applied fastp at Q25 and MiXCR to the public reads, then kept only in-frame beta chains. For every CDR3 protein sequence, its rows merge into one entry that carries the most common genes and DNA. Counted in this sample were a few hundred thousand distinct CDR3 sequences; 46% of them appeared once. The ten largest clones add up to about 8% of the sample. Sequencing was carried out using peripheral blood or thyroid tissue (not recorded which). Receptors were obtained from a woman under 30 with Graves' hyperthyroidism.

The chain employs TRBV15 and TRBJ1-5, with 9 nucleotides matching TRBD1. After removal of 0 bases from V and 1 base from J, the junction contained 4 bases not matched to a gene. Germline values: CDR1 LNHNV, CDR2 YYDKDF (reference sequence). The CDR3 consists of 17 residues. Written as DNA, the CDR3 is TGTGCCACCAGCAGAGATTGGACAGGGGAAAGCAATCAGCCCCAGCATTTT. This translates into CATSRDWTGESNQPQHF.

This clonotype was recorded at least ten times. This chain joins TRBV7-9 and TRBJ2-7; 11 bases line up with TRBD2. Germline-derived CDR1 and CDR2 are SEHNR and FQNEAQ (reference sequence). The junction had 3 bases not matched to a gene; V was cut back by 0 bases and J by 2 bases. CDR3 length: 16 amino acids. The CDR3 loop reads CASSLAGLAVAYEQYF. CDR3 sequence (DNA): TGTGCCAGCAGCTTAGCGGGACTAGCGGTCGCCTACGAGCAGTACTTC.